The present TCR beta chain was sequenced within a study of T cells in Graves' hyperthyroidism and ophthalmopathy. Germline V gene sequence: CDR1 SGDLS, CDR2 YYNGEE. V lost 3 bases and J lost 7; bases outside the gene matches: 14. The CDR3 totals 16 residues. What was amplified from RNA transcripts were TCR beta CDR3 regions. Initially, a first-round RT-PCR of the TCR CDR3 employed the HTBI primer set. TCRdb re-called the multiplex PCR reads with MiXCR, one entry per CDR3 protein. The sample lists fewer than 900,000 distinct CDR3 sequences, 18% occurring once. V gene TRBV9 combines with J gene TRBJ2-3; 7 bases are shared with TRBD1. The receptor comes from a woman in her 50s with Graves' hyperthyroidism that later progressed to Graves' ophthalmopathy. What was sequenced was blood. CDR3 protein: CASSGILGGGTYTQYF. DNA of the CDR3: TGTGCCAGCAGCGGAATATTAGGGGGCGGAACCTATACGCAGTATTTT.